This TCR beta chain was recorded in a study of Ad26.COV2.S vaccination and SARS-CoV-2 variants. Study overall: The donor was enrolled in the Ad26.COV2.S arm of the COV1001 trial. By the intramuscular route, Ad26.COV2.S was given once, or twice 56 days apart. General study findings and limits: Reportedly, spike-specific CD8+ and CD4+ T cell responses achieved substantial breadth once vaccination had taken place.

Germline CDR1 reads MNHNY; CDR2 reads SVGAGI (reference sequence). This CDR3 region has 13 residues. Trimming stripped 6 bases from V and 4 bases from J, with 12 bases between. This table comes from immunoSEQ multiplex PCR, and its TCRdb copy is limited to in-frame clones, with some not included. The sample carries roughly 700,000 clones, approximately 88% recorded once. Comments on this clone: Its antigen is undetermined.

Noted treatment: 15 to 20 received Ad26.COV2.S at low or high dose, single or two shots; roughly 5 received placebo; per-sample allocation not given. Material that was analyzed had been drawn on day 63 after the first vaccine or placebo injection. Vaccination employed an Ad26 vector expressing the Wuhan-strain SARS-CoV-2 spike. The chain combines TRBV6-6 with TRBJ1-1; D is possibly TRBD1 (5 bases). The specimen comprised peripheral blood, sampled in a trial of Ad26.COV2.S vaccine versus placebo. This clonotype originated in a person aged 18-60 years who received the Ad26.COV2.S COVID-19 vaccine or a placebo. The CDR3 sequence: CASSRVVGTEAFF. CDR3 sequence (DNA): TGTGCCAGCAGCAGGGTCGTCGGCACTGAAGCTTTCTTT.